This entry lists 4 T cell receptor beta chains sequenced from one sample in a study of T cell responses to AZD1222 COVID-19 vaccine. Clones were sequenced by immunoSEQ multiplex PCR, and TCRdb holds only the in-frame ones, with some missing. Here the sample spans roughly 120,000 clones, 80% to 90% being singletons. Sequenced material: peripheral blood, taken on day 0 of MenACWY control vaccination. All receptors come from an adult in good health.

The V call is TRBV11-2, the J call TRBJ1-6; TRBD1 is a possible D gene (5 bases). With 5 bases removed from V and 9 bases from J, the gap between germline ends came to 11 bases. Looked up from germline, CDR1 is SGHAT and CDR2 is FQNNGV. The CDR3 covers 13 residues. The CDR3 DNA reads TGTGCCAGCAGCCACGGGACGATTTCACCCCTCCACTTT. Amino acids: CASSHGTISPLHF.

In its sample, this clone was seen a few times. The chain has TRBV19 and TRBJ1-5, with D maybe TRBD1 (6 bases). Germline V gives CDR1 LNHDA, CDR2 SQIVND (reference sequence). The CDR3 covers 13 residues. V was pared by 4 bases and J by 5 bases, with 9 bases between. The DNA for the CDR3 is TGTGCCAGTAGTACCCGACAGGATCAGCCCCAGCATTTT. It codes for CASSTRQDQPQHF.

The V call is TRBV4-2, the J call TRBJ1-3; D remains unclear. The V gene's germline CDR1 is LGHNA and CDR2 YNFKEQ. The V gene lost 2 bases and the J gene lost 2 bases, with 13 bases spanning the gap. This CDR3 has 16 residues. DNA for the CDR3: TGTGCCAGCAGCCAAAAGATGTCCGGGGCTGGAAACACCATATATTTT. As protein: CASSQKMSGAGNTIYF.

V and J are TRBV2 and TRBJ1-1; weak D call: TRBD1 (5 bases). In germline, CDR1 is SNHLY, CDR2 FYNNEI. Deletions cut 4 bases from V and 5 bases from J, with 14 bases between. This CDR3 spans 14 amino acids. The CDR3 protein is CASSVGDRGTEAFF. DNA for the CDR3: TGTGCCAGCAGTGTCGGGGATAGGGGTACTGAAGCTTTCTTT.